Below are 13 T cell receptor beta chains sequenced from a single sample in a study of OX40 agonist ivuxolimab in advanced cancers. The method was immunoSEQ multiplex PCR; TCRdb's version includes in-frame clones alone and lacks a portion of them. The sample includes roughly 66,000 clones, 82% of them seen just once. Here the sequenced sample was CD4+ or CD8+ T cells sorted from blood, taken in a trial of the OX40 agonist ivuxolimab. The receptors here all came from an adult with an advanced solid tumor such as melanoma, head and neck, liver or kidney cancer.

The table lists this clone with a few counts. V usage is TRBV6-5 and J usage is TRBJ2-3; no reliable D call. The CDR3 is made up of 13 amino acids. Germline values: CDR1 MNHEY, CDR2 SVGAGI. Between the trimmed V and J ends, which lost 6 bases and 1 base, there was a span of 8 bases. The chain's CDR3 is CASSVVRTDTQYF. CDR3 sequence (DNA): TGTGCCAGCAGCGTGGTTCGCACAGATACGCAGTATTTT.

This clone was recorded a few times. CDR3 protein: CASSLSGSENSPLHF. CDR3 coding DNA: TGCGCCAGCAGCTTATCTGGGTCGGAAAATTCACCCCTCCACTTT. The V and J genes are TRBV5-1 and TRBJ1-6; D gene unclear. The CDR3 is 15 amino acids. V was pared by 2 bases and J by 7 bases, with 13 bases between. Germline assignment: CDR1 SGHRS and CDR2 YFSETQ.

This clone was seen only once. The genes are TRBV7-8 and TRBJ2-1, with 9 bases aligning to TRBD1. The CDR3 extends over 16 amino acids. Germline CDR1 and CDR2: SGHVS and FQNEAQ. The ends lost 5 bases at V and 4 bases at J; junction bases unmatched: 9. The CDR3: CASSARTGTGYNEQFF. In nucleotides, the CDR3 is TGTGCCAGCAGCGCACGAACCGGGACAGGGTACAATGAGCAGTTCTTC.

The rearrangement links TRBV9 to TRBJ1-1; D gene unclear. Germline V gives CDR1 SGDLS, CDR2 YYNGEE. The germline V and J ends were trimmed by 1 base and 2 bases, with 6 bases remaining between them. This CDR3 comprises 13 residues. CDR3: CASSVIANTEAFF. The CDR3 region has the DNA TGTGCCAGCAGCGTAATAGCTAACACTGAAGCTTTCTTT.

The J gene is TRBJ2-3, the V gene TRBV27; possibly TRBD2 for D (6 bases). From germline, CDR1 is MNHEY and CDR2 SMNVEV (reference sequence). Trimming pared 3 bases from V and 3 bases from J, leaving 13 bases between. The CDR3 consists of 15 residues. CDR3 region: CASSFVASATDTQYF. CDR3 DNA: TGTGCCAGCAGTTTTGTGGCTAGCGCGACAGATACGCAGTATTTT.

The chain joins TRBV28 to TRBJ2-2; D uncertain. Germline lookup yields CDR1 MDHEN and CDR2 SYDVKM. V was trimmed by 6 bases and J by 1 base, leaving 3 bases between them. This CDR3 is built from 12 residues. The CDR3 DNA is TGTGCCAGCAGGGAGAACACCGGGGAGCTGTTTTTT. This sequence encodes CASRENTGELFF.

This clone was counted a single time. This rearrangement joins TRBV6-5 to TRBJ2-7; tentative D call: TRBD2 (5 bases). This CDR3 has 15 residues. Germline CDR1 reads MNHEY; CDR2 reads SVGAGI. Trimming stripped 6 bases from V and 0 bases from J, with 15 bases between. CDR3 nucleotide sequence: TGTGCCAGCAGGACGAGGAGAGAGGGCTCCTACGAGCAGTACGTC. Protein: CASRTRREGSYEQYV.

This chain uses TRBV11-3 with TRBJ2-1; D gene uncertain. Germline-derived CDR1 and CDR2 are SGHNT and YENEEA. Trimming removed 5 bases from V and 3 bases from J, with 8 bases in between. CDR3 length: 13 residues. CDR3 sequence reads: CASSRPNYNEQFF. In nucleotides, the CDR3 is TGTGCCAGCAGCAGACCCAACTACAATGAGCAGTTCTTC.

The CDR3 coding sequence is TGTGCCAGCAGCAAAACTCCGGGACGGATCAATCAGCCCCAGCATTTT. Its translation: CASSKTPGRINQPQHF. The chain employs TRBV7-6 and TRBJ1-5; D might be TRBD1 (5 bases). Germline CDR1 reads SGHVS; CDR2 reads FNYEAQ. CDR3 size: 16 residues. V lost 5 bases to trimming and J lost 3 bases, with 17 bases between them.

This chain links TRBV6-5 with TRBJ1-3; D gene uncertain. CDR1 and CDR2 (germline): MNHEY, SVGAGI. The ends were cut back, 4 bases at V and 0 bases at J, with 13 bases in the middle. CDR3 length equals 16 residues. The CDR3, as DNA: TGTGCCAGCAGTTCCGTACAGATGAACTCTGGAAACACCATATATTTT. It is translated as CASSSVQMNSGNTIYF.

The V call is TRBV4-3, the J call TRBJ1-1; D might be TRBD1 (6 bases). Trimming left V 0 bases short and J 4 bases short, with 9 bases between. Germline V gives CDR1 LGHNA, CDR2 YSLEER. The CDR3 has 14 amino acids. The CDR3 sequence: CASSQDQGSTEAFF. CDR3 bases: TGCGCCAGCAGCCAAGATCAGGGGAGCACTGAAGCTTTCTTT.

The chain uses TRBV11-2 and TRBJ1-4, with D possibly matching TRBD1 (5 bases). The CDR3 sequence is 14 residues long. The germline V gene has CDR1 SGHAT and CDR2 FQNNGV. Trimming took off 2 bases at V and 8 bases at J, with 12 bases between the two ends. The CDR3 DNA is TGTGCCAGCAGCTTAATAGGCAGGGCGGAAAAACTGTTTTTT. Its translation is CASSLIGRAEKLFF.

CDR3 residues: CASSLSGSGGYEQYF. CDR3 nucleotide sequence: TGTGCCAGCAGCTTAAGCGGTAGCGGGGGGTACGAGCAGTACTTC. The chain joins TRBV7-9 to TRBJ2-7; 10 positions agree with TRBD2. CDR1 and CDR2 (germline): SEHNR, FQNEAQ (reference sequence). This CDR3 region has 15 residues. With V trimmed by 2 bases and J by 4 bases, 5 bases remained unmatched.